The rows below give T cell receptor beta chains drawn from one sample of a study of patients and donors after allogeneic stem cell transplantation. MiXCR, run by TCRdb on the RT-PCR reads, gives a single entry per CDR3 protein. Found here are 8,300 or so distinct CDR3 sequences, 3% to 4.5% of them singletons; the top ten hold less than 20%. Sequencing was performed on blood, either unsorted or a sorted T cell fraction (not recorded which). Every receptor here comes from a human donor who was either an allogeneic HSCT recipient or a stem cell or donor lymphocyte infusion donor (not recorded which). It is not recorded whose cells these are; they may come from a transplant donor. Both conserved end residues are part of each CDR3. Fields, in order: D gene, clone size, V gene, J gene, CDR3 DNA, CDR3 protein. The D gene is left open where the match is weak. Part of the rows lack a size; the others show once, few, many or a class for expanded clones.

>TRBD2|many|TRBV27|TRBJ2-5
TGTGCCAGCAGTTTATTGGGGCTAGCGGGAGAAGAGACCCAGTACTTC
CASSLLGLAGEETQYF
>.|medium-sized|TRBV20-1|TRBJ2-1
TGCAGTGTTCGCTCTAGCTCCTACAATGAGCAGTTCTTC
CSVRSSSYNEQFF
>.|many|TRBV4-3|TRBJ2-7
TGCGCCAGCAGCCAAGATAATGGGGACACCGAGTTTGTCTACGAGCAGTACTTC
CASSQDNGDTEFVYEQYF
>TRBD2|medium-sized|TRBV10-3|TRBJ2-1
TGTGCCACTCAGCCTCTAGCGGGAGGGAATGAGCAGTTCTTC
CATQPLAGGNEQFF
>.|many|TRBV28|TRBJ2-7
TGTGCCAGCAGTTTAGTATTGGGGAAGATCTACGAGCAGTACTTC
CASSLVLGKIYEQYF
>.|many|TRBV28|TRBJ2-5
TGTGCCAGCAGCCGTGCCCCCGAACCACCATGGAGGGCCCAGTACTTC
CASSRAPEPPWRAQYF
>.|many|TRBV6-1|TRBJ1-1
TGTGCCAGCAGGAAATCGACAGGGAACACTGAAGCTTTCTTT
CASRKSTGNTEAFF
>TRBD2|many|TRBV20-1|TRBJ2-3
TGCAGTGCTAGCACTTGGCGGGAGAAGGTCGATACGCAGTATTTT
CSASTWREKVDTQYF
>TRBD2|medium-sized|TRBV7-9|TRBJ2-5
TGTGCCAGCAGTTCGACTAGCGGGAGTACCGAGACCCAGTACTTC
CASSSTSGSTETQYF
>.|many|TRBV7-9|TRBJ2-4
TGTGCCAGCAGCTTAAAGACAGCTCAAAACATTCAGTACTTC
CASSLKTAQNIQYF
>TRBD1|many|TRBV12-3/TRBV12-4|TRBJ2-7
TGTGCCAGCAGTTTTGACAGGGAATACGAGCAGTACTTC
CASSFDREYEQYF
>TRBD1|.|TRBV7-9|TRBJ2-1
TGTGCCAGCAGCTTGAGAGGGGGCTCCTGCAATGAGCAGTTCTTC
CASSLRGGSCNEQFF
>.|many|TRBV7-9|TRBJ1-5
TGTGCCAGCAGCTTTGGAGAGCCGCAGGAGCCCCAGCATTTT
CASSFGEPQEPQHF
>TRBD2|many|TRBV29-1|TRBJ2-1
TGCAGCGGATCCGACCTCCCTAGCGGGAGGCCCCGAGATGAGCAGTTCTTC
CSGSDLPSGRPRDEQFF
>.|.|TRBV5-4|TRBJ2-1
TGTGCCAGCAGCCTCGGTCAAGAGGCCTACCATGAGCAGTTCTTC
CASSLGQEAYHEQFF
>.|.|TRBV6-1|TRBJ1-2
TGTGCCAGCAGCAGAACCGACTATGGCTACACCTTC
CASSRTDYGYTF
>.|many|TRBV24-1|TRBJ2-1
TGTGCCACCAGTGACACAGGGATACCCTACAATGAGCAGTTCTTC
CATSDTGIPYNEQFF
>.|medium-sized|TRBV28|TRBJ2-5
TGTGCCAGCACCCCGCGGACTCAAGAGACCCAGTACTTC
CASTPRTQETQYF
>.|medium-sized|TRBV12-3/TRBV12-4|TRBJ1-3
TGTGCCAGCAGCACCAACCGGGATCCGGGGAACACCATATATTTT
CASSTNRDPGNTIYF
>.|many|TRBV24-1|TRBJ2-2
TGTGCCACCGTAGGGGACACCGGGGAGCTGTTTTTT
CATVGDTGELFF
>.|medium-sized|TRBV12-3/TRBV12-4|TRBJ1-6
TGTGCCAGCAGTTTCCAGCAGGGTCTTTCACCCCTCCACTTT
CASSFQQGLSPLHF
>.|many|TRBV3-1|TRBJ1-1
TGTGCCAGCAGCCCCTCCGGGAGGTCCACTGAAGCTTTCTTT
CASSPSGRSTEAFF
>TRBD1|many|TRBV29-1|TRBJ2-5
TGCAGCGTTGACGGGACAGGGGCAGTGACCCAGTACTTC
CSVDGTGAVTQYF
>TRBD2|many|TRBV20-1|TRBJ2-7
TGCAGTGCTACACTAGCGGGAGTCTACGAGCAGTACTTC
CSATLAGVYEQYF
>.|large|TRBV6-2/TRBV6-3|TRBJ2-3
TGTGCCAGCAGTTTCCGGGACTCCAGAGATACGCAGTATTTT
CASSFRDSRDTQYF
>TRBD2|many|TRBV7-2|TRBJ2-1
TGTGCCAGCAGCTTCGGCGGGAGGGCCGGAGATGAGCAGTTCTTC
CASSFGGRAGDEQFF
>.|many|TRBV6-5|TRBJ1-4
TGTGCCAGCAGTTTCGCGGGGGCGCGCGAAAAACTGTTTTTT
CASSFAGAREKLFF
>TRBD1|many|TRBV18|TRBJ2-4
TGTGCCAGCTCAGCCGGGACAGGGTCCAAAAACATTCAGTACTTC
CASSAGTGSKNIQYF
>TRBD1|many|TRBV24-1|TRBJ2-5
TGTGCCACCAGTGATCAGGGACAGGGAAGCCCCCAAGAGACCCAGTACTTC
CATSDQGQGSPQETQYF
>.|many|TRBV29-1|TRBJ2-1
TGCAGCTCCGACCCGGGACCCTACAATGAGCAGTTCTTC
CSSDPGPYNEQFF
>.|medium-sized|TRBV12-3/TRBV12-4|TRBJ2-2
TGTGCCAGCAGGTGGAGCGCGACGAACACCGGGGAGCTGTTTTTT
CASRWSATNTGELFF
>.|.|TRBV28|TRBJ1-1
TGTGCCAGCAGTCCCCTGGGGCGTGACACTGAAGCTTTCTTT
CASSPLGRDTEAFF
>TRBD2|medium-sized|TRBV29-1|TRBJ2-3
TGCAGCGTTACTAGCGCAAGATACGCAGATACGCAGTATTTT
CSVTSARYADTQYF
>.|many|TRBV12-3/TRBV12-4|TRBJ1-2
TGTGCCAGCAGTTTATGGGGGGCGGAGGGTCCTCTGGGCTACACCTTC
CASSLWGAEGPLGYTF
>.|many|TRBV7-8|TRBJ2-1
TGTGCCAGCAGCCCAGTCCGGAGCTCCTACAATGAGCAGTTCTTC
CASSPVRSSYNEQFF
>.|many|TRBV7-2|TRBJ2-3
TGTGCCAGCAGCTTAGCGCGGCGGAGCACAGATACGCAGTATTTT
CASSLARRSTDTQYF
>.|many|TRBV5-8|TRBJ2-1
TGTGCCAGCAGCAAGGACTGGTACAATGAGCAGTTCTTC
CASSKDWYNEQFF
>.|many|TRBV28|TRBJ2-2
TGTGCCAGCACCTCAGGAAGGAACACCGGGGAGCTGTTTTTT
CASTSGRNTGELFF
>TRBD2|many|TRBV27|TRBJ2-1
TGTGCCAGCACTCCCGTTACTAGCGGTAGGCAGTTCTTC
CASTPVTSGRQFF
>.|medium-sized|TRBV6-1|TRBJ1-4
TGTGCCAGCAGTGGAAACCGGGGTGAAAAACTGTTTTTT
CASSGNRGEKLFF
>.|many|TRBV9|TRBJ1-5
TGTGCCAGCAGCAGGGACCTCAATCAGCCCCAGCATTTT
CASSRDLNQPQHF
>TRBD2|.|TRBV28|TRBJ2-4
TGTGCCAGCAGTTCCCCGGGCGGGAGAGGCAAAAACATTCAGTACTTC
CASSSPGGRGKNIQYF
>.|many|TRBV7-3|TRBJ2-3
TGTGCCAGCAGCGCCGTATCGACTAGCACAGATACGCAGTATTTT
CASSAVSTSTDTQYF
>.|many|TRBV18|TRBJ2-7
TGTGCCAGCTCACCACCGTCTCAGTTCTACGAGCAGTACTTC
CASSPPSQFYEQYF
>TRBD1|many|TRBV4-3|TRBJ1-4
TGCGCCAGCAGCCAAGAGCCGGGACAGGGGTATGAAAAACTGTTTTTT
CASSQEPGQGYEKLFF
>TRBD1|many|TRBV5-1|TRBJ1-1
TGCGCCAGCACCATTATACCGGGACAGTCGAACACTGAAGCTTTCTTT
CASTIIPGQSNTEAFF
>TRBD1|large|TRBV12-3/TRBV12-4|TRBJ2-3
TGTGCCAGCAGTCCAGGGGGTAGCACAGATACGCAGTATTTT
CASSPGGSTDTQYF
>.|many|TRBV7-9|TRBJ1-1
TGTGCCAGCAGGTCCCCTTGGGACACTGAAGCTTTCTTT
CASRSPWDTEAFF
>TRBD2|many|TRBV28|TRBJ2-1
TGTGCCAGCAGTTTTAGCGGGGCCTGGGGTGGGGGCTCCTACAATGAGCAGTTCTTC
CASSFSGAWGGGSYNEQFF
>.|many|TRBV6-2/TRBV6-3|TRBJ2-1
TGTGCCAGCAGTTACACCCTAAGGGGAGAGCAGTTCTTC
CASSYTLRGEQFF
>.|many|TRBV7-9|TRBJ2-3
TGTGCCAGCAGCTTTTTGTGGGACTTTACCACAGATACGCAGTATTTT
CASSFLWDFTTDTQYF
>TRBD2|many|TRBV12-3/TRBV12-4|TRBJ2-7
TGTGCCAGCAGTTTTGGGACTAGCGGGAGGGGAAGCTCCTACGAGCAGTACTTC
CASSFGTSGRGSSYEQYF
>.|many|TRBV29-1|TRBJ1-1
TGCAGCGTTTGGAGCGCTGAAGCTTTCTTT
CSVWSAEAFF
>.|many|TRBV29-1|TRBJ2-1
TGCAGCGTAGCAAGCGAGAGCTCCTACAATGAGCAGTTCTTC
CSVASESSYNEQFF
>.|many|TRBV4-1|TRBJ2-3
TGCGCCAGCAGCCAAGACTGGGGGGCTCTTTTCACAGATACGCAGTATTTT
CASSQDWGALFTDTQYF
>.|many|TRBV12-3/TRBV12-4|TRBJ2-2
TGTGCCAGCGAGGGGATGAACACCGGGGAGCTGTTTTTT
CASEGMNTGELFF
>.|.|TRBV3-1|TRBJ1-1
TGTGCCAGCAGCCAAGCTGGGATGAACACTGAAGCTTTCTTT
CASSQAGMNTEAFF
>TRBD2|many|TRBV6-5|TRBJ2-7
TGTGCCAGCAGTTCCGGACTAGCGGTCTACGAGCAGTACTTC
CASSSGLAVYEQYF
>TRBD2|many|TRBV27|TRBJ2-3
TGTGCCAGCAGTTTAAGGGTACTAGCGGGTGGGCAAAATACGCAGTATTTT
CASSLRVLAGGQNTQYF